This entry concerns a single T cell receptor (beta chain). The antigen is unknown. This sample stems from a study of a mutant IDH1 vaccine in newly diagnosed glioma. Germline V gene sequence: CDR1 LNHDA, CDR2 SQIVND (reference sequence). This CDR3 is 12 amino acids long. Trimming cost V 6 bases and J 7 bases; bases outside gene matches: 5. Regarding the study as a whole: Changes in the top peripheral T cell clonotypes seemingly had no bearing on pseudoprogression.

The method was immunoSEQ multiplex PCR; TCRdb's version includes in-frame clones alone and lacks a portion of them. The sample has tens of thousands of clones; 75% to 95% are singletons. Noted time point: week 47, end of study. One vaccine dose held 300 ug of mutant IDH1 20-mer peptide and came with topical imiquimod. The chain is built from TRBV19 and TRBJ1-2; TRBD1 agrees at 7 bases. This sample comprised PBMCs, obtained from a glioma patient whose treatment included an IDH1 peptide vaccine. This sequence originates from a woman in her 40s with glioma. CDR3 region: CASRNRGLGYTF. For the CDR3, the DNA is TGTGCCAGTAGGAACAGGGGCCTTGGCTACACCTTC.